The present T cell receptor beta chain was sequenced within a study of blood T cell repertoires in COVID-19. Authors' analysis steps: Reference gene primer amplification gave nucleated cell count estimates. Measured with immunoSEQ multiplex PCR; TCRdb has only the in-frame clones, and not every one. For V, J and clone size, that table is used; D and trimming come from the DNA. The repertoire includes over 100,000 clones, over 60% of them detected once, and about 4% sits in the top ten. CDR1 and CDR2 from the germline V gene are LNHDA and SQIVND (reference sequence). The V segment lost 4 bases and the J segment 1 base; nucleotides outside the gene matches: 13. The CDR3 covers 19 residues.

The receptor was isolated from an elderly woman with acute or convalescent COVID-19. The chain joins TRBV19 to TRBJ1-5; 10 bases fit TRBD1. Sequenced sample: peripheral blood. The CDR3, as DNA: TGTGCCAGTAGTACCTTATCCGGGACAGGGGTTGGCAGCAATCAGCCCCAGCATTTT. Its translation: CASSTLSGTGVGSNQPQHF.